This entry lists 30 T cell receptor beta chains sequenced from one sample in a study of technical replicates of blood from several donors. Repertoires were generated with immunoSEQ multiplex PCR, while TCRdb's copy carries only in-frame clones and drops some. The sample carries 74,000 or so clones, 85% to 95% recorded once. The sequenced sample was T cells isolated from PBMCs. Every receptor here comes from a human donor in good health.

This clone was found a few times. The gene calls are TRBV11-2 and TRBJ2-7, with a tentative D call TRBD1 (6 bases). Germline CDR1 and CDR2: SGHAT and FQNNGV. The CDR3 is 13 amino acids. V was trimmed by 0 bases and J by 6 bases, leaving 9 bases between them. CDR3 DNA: TGTGCCAGCAGCTTAGACCTAGGGGGCGAGCAGTACTTC. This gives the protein CASSLDLGGEQYF. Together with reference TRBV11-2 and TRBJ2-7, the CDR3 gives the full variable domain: EAGVAQSPRYKIIEKRQSVAFWCNPISGHATLYWYQQILGQGPKLLIQFQNNGVVDDSQLPKDRFSAERLKGVDSTLKIQPAKLEDSAVYLCASSLDLGGEQYFGPGTRLTVT.

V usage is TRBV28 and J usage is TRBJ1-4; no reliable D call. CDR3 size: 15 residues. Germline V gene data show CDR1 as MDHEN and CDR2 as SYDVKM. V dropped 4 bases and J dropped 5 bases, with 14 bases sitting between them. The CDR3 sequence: CASSSSLGINEKLFF. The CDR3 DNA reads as TGTGCCAGCAGTTCCTCTCTAGGTATCAATGAAAAACTGTTTTTT.

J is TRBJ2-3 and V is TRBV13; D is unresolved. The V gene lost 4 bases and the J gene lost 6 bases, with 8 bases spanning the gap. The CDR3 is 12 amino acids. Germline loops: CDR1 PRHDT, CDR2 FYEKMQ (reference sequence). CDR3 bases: TGTGCCAGCAGCTCCAGATGGGATACGCAGTATTTT. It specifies CASSSRWDTQYF.

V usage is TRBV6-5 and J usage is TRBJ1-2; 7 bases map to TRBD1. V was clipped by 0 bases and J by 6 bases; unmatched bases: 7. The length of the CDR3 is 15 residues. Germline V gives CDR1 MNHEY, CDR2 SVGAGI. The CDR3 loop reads CASSYSSYTGDGYTF. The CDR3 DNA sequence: TGTGCCAGCAGTTACTCGTCCTACACAGGGGATGGCTACACCTTC.

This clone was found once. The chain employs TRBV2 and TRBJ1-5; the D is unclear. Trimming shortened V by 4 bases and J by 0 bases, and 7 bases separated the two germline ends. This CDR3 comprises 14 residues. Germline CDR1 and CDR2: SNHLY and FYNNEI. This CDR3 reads CASSAGDSNQPQHF. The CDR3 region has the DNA TGTGCCAGCAGTGCGGGAGATAGCAATCAGCCCCAGCATTTT.

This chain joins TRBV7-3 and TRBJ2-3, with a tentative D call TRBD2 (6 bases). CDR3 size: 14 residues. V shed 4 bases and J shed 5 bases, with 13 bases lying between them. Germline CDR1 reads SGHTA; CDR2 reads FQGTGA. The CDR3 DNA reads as TGTGCCAGCAGCTCCTCCCCGGGAGTAGATACGCAGTATTTT. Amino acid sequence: CASSSSPGVDTQYF.

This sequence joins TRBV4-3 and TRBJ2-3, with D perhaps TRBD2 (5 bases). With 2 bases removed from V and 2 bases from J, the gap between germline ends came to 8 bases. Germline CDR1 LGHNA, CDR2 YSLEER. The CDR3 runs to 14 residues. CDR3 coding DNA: TGCGCCAGCAGCCAATATGGACTCACAGATACGCAGTATTTT. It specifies CASSQYGLTDTQYF.

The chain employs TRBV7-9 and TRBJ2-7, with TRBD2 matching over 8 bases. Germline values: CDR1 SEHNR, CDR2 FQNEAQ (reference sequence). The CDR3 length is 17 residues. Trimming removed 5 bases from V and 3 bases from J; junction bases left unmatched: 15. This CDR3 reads CASSPLISGIHLYEQYF. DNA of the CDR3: TGTGCCAGCAGCCCCTTAATTAGCGGGATCCATCTCTACGAGCAGTACTTC.

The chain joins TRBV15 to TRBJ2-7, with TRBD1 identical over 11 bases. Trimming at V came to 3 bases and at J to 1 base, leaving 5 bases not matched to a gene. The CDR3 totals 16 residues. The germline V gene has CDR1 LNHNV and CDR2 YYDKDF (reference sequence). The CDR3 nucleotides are TGTGCCACCAGCAGGGCAGGGACAGGGGGTTCCTACGAGCAGTACTTC. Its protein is CATSRAGTGGSYEQYF. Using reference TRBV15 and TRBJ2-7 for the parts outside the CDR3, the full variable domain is DAMVIQNPRYQVTQFGKPVTLSCSQTLNHNVMYWYQQKSSQAPKLLFHYYDKDFNNEADTPDNFQSRRPNTSFCFLDIRSPGLGDTAMYLCATSRAGTGGSYEQYFGPGTRLTVT.

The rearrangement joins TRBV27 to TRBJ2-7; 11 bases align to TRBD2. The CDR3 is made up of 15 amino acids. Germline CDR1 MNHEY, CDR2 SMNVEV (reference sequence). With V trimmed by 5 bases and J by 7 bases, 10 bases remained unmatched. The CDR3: CASSPISGRANEQYF. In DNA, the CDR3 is TGTGCCAGCAGTCCTATTAGCGGGAGGGCCAATGAGCAGTACTTC.

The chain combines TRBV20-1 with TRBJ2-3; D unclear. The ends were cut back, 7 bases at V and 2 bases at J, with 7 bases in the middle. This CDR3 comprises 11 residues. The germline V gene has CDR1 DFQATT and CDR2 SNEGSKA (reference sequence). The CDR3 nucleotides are TGCAGTGGAGCGAACACAGATACGCAGTATTTT. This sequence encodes CSGANTDTQYF.

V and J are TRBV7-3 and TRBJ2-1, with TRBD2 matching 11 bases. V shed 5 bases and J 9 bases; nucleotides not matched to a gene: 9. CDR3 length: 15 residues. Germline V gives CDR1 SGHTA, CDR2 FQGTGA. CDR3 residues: CASSQSSGGYVEQFF. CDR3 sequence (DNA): TGTGCCAGCAGCCAATCTAGCGGGGGGTACGTTGAGCAGTTCTTC. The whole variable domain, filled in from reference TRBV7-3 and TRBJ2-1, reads GAGVSQTPSNKVTEKGKYVELRCDPISGHTALYWYRQSLGQGPEFLIYFQGTGAADDSGLPNDRFFAVRPEGSVSTLKIQRTERGDSAVYLCASSQSSGGYVEQFFGPGTRLTVL.

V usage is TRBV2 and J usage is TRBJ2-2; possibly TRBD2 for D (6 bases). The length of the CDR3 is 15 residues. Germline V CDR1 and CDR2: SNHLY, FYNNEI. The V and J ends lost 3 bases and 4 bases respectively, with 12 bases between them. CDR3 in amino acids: CASSEERAITGELFF. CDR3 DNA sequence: TGTGCCAGCAGTGAGGAGCGGGCTATCACCGGGGAGCTGTTTTTT.

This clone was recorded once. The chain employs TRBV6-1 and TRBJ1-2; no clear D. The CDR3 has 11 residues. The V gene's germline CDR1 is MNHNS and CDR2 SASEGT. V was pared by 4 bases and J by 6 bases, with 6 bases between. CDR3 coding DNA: TGTGCCAGCAGTGTGAGGGATGGCTACACCTTC. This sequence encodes CASSVRDGYTF.

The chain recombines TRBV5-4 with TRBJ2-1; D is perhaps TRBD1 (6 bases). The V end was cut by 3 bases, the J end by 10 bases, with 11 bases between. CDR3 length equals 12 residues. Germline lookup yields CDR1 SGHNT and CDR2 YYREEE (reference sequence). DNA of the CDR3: TGTGCCAGCAGCTCCTCAACAGGGGAGCAGTTCTTC. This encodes CASSSSTGEQFF. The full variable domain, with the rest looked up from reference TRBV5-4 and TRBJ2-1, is ETGVTQSPTHLIKTRGQQVTLRCSSQSGHNTVSWYQQALGQGPQFIFQYYREEENGRGNFPPRFSGLQFPNYSSELNVNALELDDSALYLCASSSSTGEQFFGPGTRLTVL.

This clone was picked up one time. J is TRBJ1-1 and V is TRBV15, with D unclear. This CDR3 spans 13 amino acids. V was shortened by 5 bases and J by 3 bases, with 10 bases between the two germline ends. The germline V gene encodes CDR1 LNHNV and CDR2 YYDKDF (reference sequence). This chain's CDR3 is CATSGAAYTEAFF. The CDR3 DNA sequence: TGTGCCACCAGCGGCGCGGCGTACACTGAAGCTTTCTTT.

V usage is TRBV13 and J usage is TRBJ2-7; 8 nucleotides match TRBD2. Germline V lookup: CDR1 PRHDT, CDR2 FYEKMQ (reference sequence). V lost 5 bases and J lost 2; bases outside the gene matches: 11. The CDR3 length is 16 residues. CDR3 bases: TGTGCCAGCAGCCCGGGAGGGGAGGGGGGGACCTACGAGCAGTACTTC. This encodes CASSPGGEGGTYEQYF. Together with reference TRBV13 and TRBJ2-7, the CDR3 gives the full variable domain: AAGVIQSPRHLIKEKRETATLKCYPIPRHDTVYWYQQGPGQDPQFLISFYEKMQSDKGSIPDRFSAQQFSDYHSELNMSSLELGDSALYFCASSPGGEGGTYEQYFGPGTRLTVT.

For the CDR3, the DNA is TGTGCCAGCAGTAAGCGGGAGGGGAATACGCAGTATTTT. Amino acids: CASSKREGNTQYF. The chain uses TRBV25-1 and TRBJ2-3; 10 bases match TRBD2. Germline V gene data show CDR1 as MGHDK and CDR2 as SYGVNS. CDR3 length equals 13 residues. Germline trimming cut 5 bases from V and 7 bases from J; bases unmatched to any gene: 3.

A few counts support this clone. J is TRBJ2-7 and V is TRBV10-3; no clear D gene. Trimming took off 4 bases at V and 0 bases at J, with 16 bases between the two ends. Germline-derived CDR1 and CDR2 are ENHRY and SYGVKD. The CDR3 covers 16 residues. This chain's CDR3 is CAISGSLTHLSYEQYF. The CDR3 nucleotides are TGTGCCATCAGTGGATCCCTGACTCACCTCTCCTACGAGCAGTACTTC.

The CDR3 bases are TGTGCCAGCAGCCAGGGGCGTATGAACACTGAAGCTTTCTTT. Translation gives CASSQGRMNTEAFF. The chain is built from TRBV13 and TRBJ1-1; D is perhaps TRBD1 (6 bases). Germline lookup yields CDR1 PRHDT and CDR2 FYEKMQ (reference sequence). This CDR3 is built from 14 residues. V lost 5 bases, J lost 0 bases, and 10 bases lay in between. Drawing the rest from reference TRBV13 and TRBJ1-1, the complete variable domain is AAGVIQSPRHLIKEKRETATLKCYPIPRHDTVYWYQQGPGQDPQFLISFYEKMQSDKGSIPDRFSAQQFSDYHSELNMSSLELGDSALYFCASSQGRMNTEAFFGQGTRLTVV.

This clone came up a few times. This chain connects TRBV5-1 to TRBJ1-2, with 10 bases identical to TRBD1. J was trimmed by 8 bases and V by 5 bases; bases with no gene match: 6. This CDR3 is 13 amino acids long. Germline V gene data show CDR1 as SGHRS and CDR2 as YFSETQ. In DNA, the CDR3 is TGCGCCAGCAGGCCGACAGGGGGCGACGGCTACACCTTC. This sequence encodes CASRPTGGDGYTF.

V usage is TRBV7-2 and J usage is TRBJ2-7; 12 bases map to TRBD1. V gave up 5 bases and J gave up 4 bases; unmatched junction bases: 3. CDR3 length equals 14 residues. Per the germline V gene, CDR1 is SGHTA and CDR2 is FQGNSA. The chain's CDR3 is CASSRDRGRYEQYF. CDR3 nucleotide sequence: TGTGCCAGCAGCCGGGACAGGGGGCGGTACGAGCAGTACTTC.

This chain's CDR3 is CASSYFQGSGEKLFF. DNA for the CDR3: TGTGCCAGCAGTTACTTCCAGGGGAGTGGTGAAAAACTGTTTTTT. The chain couples TRBV6-5 to TRBJ1-4, with D maybe TRBD1 (6 bases). The V gene's germline CDR1 is MNHEY and CDR2 SVGAGI. V was clipped by 1 base and J by 7 bases, with 13 bases between them. The CDR3 has 15 amino acids.

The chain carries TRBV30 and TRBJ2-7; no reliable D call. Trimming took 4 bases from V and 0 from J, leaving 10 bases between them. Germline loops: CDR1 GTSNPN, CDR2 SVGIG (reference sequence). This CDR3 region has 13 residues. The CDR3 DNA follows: TGTGCCTGGAAATCCAGGTCCTCCTACGAGCAGTACTTC. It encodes CAWKSRSSYEQYF.

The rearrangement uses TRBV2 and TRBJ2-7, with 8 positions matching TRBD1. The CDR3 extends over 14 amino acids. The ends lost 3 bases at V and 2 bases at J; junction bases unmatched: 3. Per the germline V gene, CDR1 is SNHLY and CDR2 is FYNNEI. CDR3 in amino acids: CASSDRDRTYEQYF. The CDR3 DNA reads TGTGCCAGCAGTGATCGGGACAGGACCTACGAGCAGTACTTC.

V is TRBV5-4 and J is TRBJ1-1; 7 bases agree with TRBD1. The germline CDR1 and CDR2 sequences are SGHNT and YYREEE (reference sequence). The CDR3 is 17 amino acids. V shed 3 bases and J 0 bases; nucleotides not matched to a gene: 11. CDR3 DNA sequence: TGTGCCAGCAGCTCCGGGACAGATGGCGGCATGAACACTGAAGCTTTCTTT. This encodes CASSSGTDGGMNTEAFF.

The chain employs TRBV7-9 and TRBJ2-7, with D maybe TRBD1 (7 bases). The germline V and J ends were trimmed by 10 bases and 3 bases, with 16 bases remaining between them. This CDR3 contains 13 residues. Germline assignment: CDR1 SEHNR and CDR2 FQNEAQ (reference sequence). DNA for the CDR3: TGTGCCATCACCACAGGGGAGGACTACGAGCAGTACTTC. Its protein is CAITTGEDYEQYF.

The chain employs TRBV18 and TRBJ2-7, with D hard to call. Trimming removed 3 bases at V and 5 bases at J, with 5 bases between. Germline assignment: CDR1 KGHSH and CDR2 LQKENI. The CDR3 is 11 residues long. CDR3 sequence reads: CASSPRDEQYF. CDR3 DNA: TGTGCCAGCTCACCCCGAGACGAGCAGTACTTC. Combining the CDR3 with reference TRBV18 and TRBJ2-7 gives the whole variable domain NAGVMQNPRHLVRRRGQEARLRCSPMKGHSHVYWYRQLPEEGLKFMVYLQKENIIDESGMPKERFSAEFPKEGPSILRIQQVVRGDSAAYFCASSPRDEQYFGPGTRLTVT.

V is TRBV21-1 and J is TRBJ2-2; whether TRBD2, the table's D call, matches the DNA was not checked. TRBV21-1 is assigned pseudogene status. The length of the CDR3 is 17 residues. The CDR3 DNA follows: TGTGCCAGCAGCCTCCTAGGGGAAGGGGCGGGGACCGGGGAGCTGTTTTTT. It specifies CASSLLGEGAGTGELFF.

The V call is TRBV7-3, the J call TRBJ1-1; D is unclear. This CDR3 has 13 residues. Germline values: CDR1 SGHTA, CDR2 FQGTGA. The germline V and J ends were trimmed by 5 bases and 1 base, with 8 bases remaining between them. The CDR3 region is CASSPTRNTEAFF. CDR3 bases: TGTGCCAGCAGCCCTACTAGGAACACTGAAGCTTTCTTT.